These T cell receptor beta chains were read from a single sample in a study of T cell repertoires in cytomegalovirus infection. MiXCR was run by TCRdb on the reads, yielding one entry per CDR3 protein. The sample yields approximately 120,000 distinct CDR3 sequences, roughly 32% seen once. These receptors have no known antigen. The sequenced sample was CD8+ T cells from cultured PBMCs, obtained from culture after CMV antigen stimulation. The receptors were sampled from a human donor in good health (CMV status not recorded). Some clones in this sample may be carry-over from other donors' samples. Both conserved end residues are part of each CDR3. Size values are once, few and many counts, or a class for expanded clones, and some rows have none.

TRBJ1-1,NA,TRBV6-2/TRBV6-3,15,CASSKMGKKNTEAFF
TRBJ1-5,NA,TRBV7-8,17,CASSLEPGWADYQPQHF
TRBJ2-6,NA,TRBV28,16,CASCQGGGTGANVLTF
TRBJ1-5,few,TRBV20-1,15,CSARARDSSNQPQHF
TRBJ2-5,NA,TRBV6-1,14,CASSEHSGGMDQYF
TRBJ1-6,many,TRBV28,15,CASSLEVTYNSPLHF
TRBJ2-1,NA,TRBV2,13,CAIAGTGYNEQFF
TRBJ2-1,few,TRBV19,19,CASSIVVRDTPRQGFEQFF
TRBJ2-5,few,TRBV7-9,15,CASSLFVAGEETQYF
TRBJ1-1,NA,TRBV4-1,16,CASSQGGGTLNTEAFF
TRBJ1-5,NA,TRBV6-2/TRBV6-3,15,CASSYATGGWQPQHF
TRBJ1-4,once,TRBV5-5,15,CASSFHSATNEKLFF
TRBJ2-2,NA,TRBV19,16,CASSILTGPNTGELFF
TRBJ2-1,few,TRBV7-8,15,CASSLVGTSSDEQFF
TRBJ1-1,NA,TRBV5-6,14,CASSHPTGHTEAFF
TRBJ2-1,NA,TRBV7-6,13,CASRDSFDNEQFF
TRBJ1-5,many,TRBV6-6,17,CASSPQSDREGNQPQHF
TRBJ1-5,NA,TRBV4-1,14,CASSPNVRNQPQHF
TRBJ1-1,NA,TRBV2,13,CASSLYRETEAFF
TRBJ1-2,NA,TRBV13,13,CASSSTVDYGYTF
TRBJ2-1,few,TRBV7-8,15,CASCRSSADYNEQFF
TRBJ2-5,NA,TRBV5-1,13,CASSYRGEETQYF
TRBJ2-3,few,TRBV2,15,CASTTGVASTDTQYF
TRBJ2-7,few,TRBV4-1,16,CASSQVDRSGGYEQYF
TRBJ2-1,NA,TRBV6-5,14,CASSSTWGGNEQFF
TRBJ1-1,few,TRBV5-1,14,CASSDYRVHTEAFF
TRBJ2-2,NA,TRBV6-8,12,CASRPGTGELFF
TRBJ2-1,NA,TRBV28,15,CASRRTSGGLYEQFF
TRBJ2-1,few,TRBV6-2/TRBV6-3,15,CASNQGQGVLNEQFF
TRBJ2-1,NA,TRBV7-6,21,CASSLYIKGLAGDRSYNEQFF
TRBJ2-4,few,TRBV7-8,21,CASSPIFRTTAGHVAKNIQYF
TRBJ1-3,NA,TRBV20-1,13,CSASVGSRNTIYF
TRBJ2-2,once,TRBV4-2,16,CASSQDGGTSAGELFF
TRBJ2-3,few,TRBV9,13,CASSVASTDTQYF
TRBJ2-5,few,TRBV7-6,14,CASSSSGIQETQYF
TRBJ2-1,NA,TRBV7-9,15,CASSLDDGLTRVQFF
TRBJ2-1,NA,TRBV6-5,13,CASRESSYNEQFF
TRBJ2-5,few,TRBV19,18,CASSLYIEHPARRETQYF
TRBJ1-5,few,TRBV7-6,17,CASSLEERREGNQPQHF
TRBJ2-7,few,TRBV4-1,16,CASSQDRPGAPYEQYF
TRBJ1-6,NA,TRBV5-4,12,CASSYGRSPLHF
TRBJ2-1,many,TRBV4-1,17,CASSQFPGLDYYNEQFF
TRBJ2-5,many,TRBV7-6,14,CASSLDPGVETQYF
TRBJ2-5,NA,TRBV19,14,CASSIGGYQETQYF
TRBJ2-7,NA,TRBV5-6,13,CASSLEGGKQQYF
TRBJ2-1,NA,TRBV27,13,CASSLSVANGQFF
TRBJ1-1,NA,TRBV6-5,14,CASSYSGPDTEAFF
TRBJ1-5,NA,TRBV20-1,14,CSASLRGGDQPQHF
TRBJ2-7,NA,TRBV28,13,CASSLVAAYEQYF
TRBJ2-1,NA,TRBV2,13,CALRLASYNEQFF
TRBJ1-6,many,TRBV5-1,14,CASSFGQGGSPLHF
TRBJ2-4,few,TRBV28,16,CASRDDSNLAKNIQYF
TRBJ1-2,NA,TRBV12-3/TRBV12-4,14,CASSLNGVGYGYTF
TRBJ2-2,NA,TRBV6-6,13,CASSHGYVGELFF
TRBJ2-2,NA,TRBV20-1,13,CSAGTVFTGELFF